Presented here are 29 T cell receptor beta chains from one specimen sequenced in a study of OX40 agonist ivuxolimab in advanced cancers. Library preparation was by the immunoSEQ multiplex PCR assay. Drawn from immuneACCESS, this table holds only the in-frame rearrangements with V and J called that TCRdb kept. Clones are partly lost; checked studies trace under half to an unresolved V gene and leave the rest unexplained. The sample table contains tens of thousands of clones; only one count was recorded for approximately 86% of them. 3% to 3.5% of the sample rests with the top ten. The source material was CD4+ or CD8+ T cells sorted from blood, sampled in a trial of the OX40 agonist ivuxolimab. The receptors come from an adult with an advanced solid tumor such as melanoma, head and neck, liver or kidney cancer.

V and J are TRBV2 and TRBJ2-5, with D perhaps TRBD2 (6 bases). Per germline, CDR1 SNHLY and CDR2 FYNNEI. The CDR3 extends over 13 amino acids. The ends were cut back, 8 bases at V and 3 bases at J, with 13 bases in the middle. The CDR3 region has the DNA TGTGCCAGCGGACGGGGGAAGGAAGAGACCCAGTACTTC. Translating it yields CASGRGKEETQYF.

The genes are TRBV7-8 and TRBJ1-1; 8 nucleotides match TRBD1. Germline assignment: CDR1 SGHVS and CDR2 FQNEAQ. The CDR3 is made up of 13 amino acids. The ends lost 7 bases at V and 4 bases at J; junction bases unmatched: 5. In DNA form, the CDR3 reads TGTGCCAGCATCGTAGACAGGGGCACTGAAGCTTTCTTT. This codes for CASIVDRGTEAFF.

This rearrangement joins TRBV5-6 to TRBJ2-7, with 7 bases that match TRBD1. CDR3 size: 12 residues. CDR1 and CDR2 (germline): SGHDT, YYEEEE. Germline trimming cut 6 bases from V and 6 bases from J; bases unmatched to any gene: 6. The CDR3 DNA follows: TGTGCCAGCAAAAAAGACAGGGCCGAGCAGTACTTC. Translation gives CASKKDRAEQYF.

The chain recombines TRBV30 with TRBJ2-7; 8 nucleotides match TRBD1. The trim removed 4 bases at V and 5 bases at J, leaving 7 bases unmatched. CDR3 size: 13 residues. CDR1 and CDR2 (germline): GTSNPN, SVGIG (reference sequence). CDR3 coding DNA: TGTGCCTGGAAGGGCAGGGGGCGGGACGAGCAGTACTTC. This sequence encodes CAWKGRGRDEQYF.

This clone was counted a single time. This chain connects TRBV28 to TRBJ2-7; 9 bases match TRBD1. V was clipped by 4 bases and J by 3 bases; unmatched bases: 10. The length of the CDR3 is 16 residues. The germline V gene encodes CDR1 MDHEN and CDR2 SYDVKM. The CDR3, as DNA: TGTGCCAGCAGTTCCCAGACGGGACAGGGTCTCTACGAGCAGTACTTC. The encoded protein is CASSSQTGQGLYEQYF.

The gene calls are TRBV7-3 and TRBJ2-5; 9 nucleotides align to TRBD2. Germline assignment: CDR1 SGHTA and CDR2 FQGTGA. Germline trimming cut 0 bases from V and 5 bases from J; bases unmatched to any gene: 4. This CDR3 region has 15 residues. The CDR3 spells CASSLTGGRVETQYF. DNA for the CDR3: TGTGCCAGCAGCTTAACTGGCGGGAGGGTTGAGACCCAGTACTTC.

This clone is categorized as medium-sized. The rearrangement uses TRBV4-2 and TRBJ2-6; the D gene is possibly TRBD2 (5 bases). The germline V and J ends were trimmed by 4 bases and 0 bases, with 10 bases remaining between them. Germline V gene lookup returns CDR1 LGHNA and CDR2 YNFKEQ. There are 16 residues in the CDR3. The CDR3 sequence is CASSPEAASGANVLTF. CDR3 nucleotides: TGTGCCAGCAGCCCGGAGGCAGCCTCTGGGGCCAACGTCCTGACTTTC.

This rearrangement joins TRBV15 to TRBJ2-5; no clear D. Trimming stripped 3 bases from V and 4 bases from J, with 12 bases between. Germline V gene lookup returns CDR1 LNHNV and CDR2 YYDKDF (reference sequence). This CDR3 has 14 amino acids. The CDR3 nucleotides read TGTGCCACCAGCAGGTACAGTTCAGGAGAGACCCAGTACTTC. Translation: CATSRYSSGETQYF.

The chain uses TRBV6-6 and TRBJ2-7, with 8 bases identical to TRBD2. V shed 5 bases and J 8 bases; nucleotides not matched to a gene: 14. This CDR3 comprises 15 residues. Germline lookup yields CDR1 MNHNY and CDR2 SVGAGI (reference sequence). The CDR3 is CASSVLLAEGLKQYF. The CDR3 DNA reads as TGTGCCAGCAGTGTGCTACTAGCGGAGGGTCTCAAGCAGTACTTC.

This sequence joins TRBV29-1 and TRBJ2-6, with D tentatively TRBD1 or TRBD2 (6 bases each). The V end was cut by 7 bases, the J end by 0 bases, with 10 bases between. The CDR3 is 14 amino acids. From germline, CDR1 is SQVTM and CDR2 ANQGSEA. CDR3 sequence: CSAEGGSGANVLTF. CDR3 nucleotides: TGCAGCGCTGAGGGGGGCTCTGGGGCCAACGTCCTGACTTTC. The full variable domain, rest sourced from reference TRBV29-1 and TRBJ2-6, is SAVISQKPSRDICQRGTSLTIQCQVDSQVTMMFWYRQQPGQSLTLIATANQGSEATYESGFVIDKFPISRPNLTFSTLTVSNMSPEDSSIYLCSAEGGSGANVLTFGAGSRLTVL.

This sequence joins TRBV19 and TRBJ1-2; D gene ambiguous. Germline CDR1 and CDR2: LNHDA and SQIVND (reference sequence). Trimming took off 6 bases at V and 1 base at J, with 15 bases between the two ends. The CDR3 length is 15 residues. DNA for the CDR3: TGTGCCAGTAGGCCTACACCGGCGGGTAACTATGGCTACACCTTC. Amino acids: CASRPTPAGNYGYTF. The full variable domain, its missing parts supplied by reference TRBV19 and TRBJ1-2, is DGGITQSPKYLFRKEGQNVTLSCEQNLNHDAMYWYRQDPGQGLRLIYYSQIVNDFQKGDIAEGYSVSREKKESFPLTVTSAQKNPTAFYLCASRPTPAGNYGYTFGSGTRLTVV.

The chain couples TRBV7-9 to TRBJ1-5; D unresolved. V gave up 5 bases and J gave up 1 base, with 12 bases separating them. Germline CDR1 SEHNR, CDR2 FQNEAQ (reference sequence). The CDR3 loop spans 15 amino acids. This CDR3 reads CASSPEGSSNQPQHF. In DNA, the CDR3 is TGTGCCAGCAGCCCGGAGGGATCGAGCAATCAGCCCCAGCATTTT. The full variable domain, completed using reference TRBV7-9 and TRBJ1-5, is DTGVSQNPRHKITKRGQNVTFRCDPISEHNRLYWYRQTLGQGPEFLTYFQNEAQLEKSRLLSDRFSAERPKGSFSTLEIQRTEQGDSAMYLCASSPEGSSNQPQHFGDGTRLSIL.

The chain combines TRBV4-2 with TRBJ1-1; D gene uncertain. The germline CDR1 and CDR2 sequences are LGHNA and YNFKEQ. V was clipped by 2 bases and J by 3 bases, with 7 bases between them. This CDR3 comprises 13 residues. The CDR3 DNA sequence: TGTGCCAGCAGCCAAATTGGGGACACTGAAGCTTTCTTT. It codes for CASSQIGDTEAFF.

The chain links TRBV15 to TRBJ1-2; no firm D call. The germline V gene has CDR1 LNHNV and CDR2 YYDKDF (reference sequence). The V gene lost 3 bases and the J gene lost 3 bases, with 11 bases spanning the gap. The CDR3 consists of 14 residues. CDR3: CATSSLGGHYGYTF. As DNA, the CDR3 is TGTGCCACCAGCAGCCTCGGCGGGCACTATGGCTACACCTTC.

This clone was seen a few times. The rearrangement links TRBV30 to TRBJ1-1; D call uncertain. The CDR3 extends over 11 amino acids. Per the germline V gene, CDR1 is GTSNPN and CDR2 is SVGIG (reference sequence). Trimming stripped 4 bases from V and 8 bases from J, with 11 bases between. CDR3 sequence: CAWNGQTEAFF. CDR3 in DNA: TGTGCCTGGAACGGGCAGACAGAAGCTTTCTTT.

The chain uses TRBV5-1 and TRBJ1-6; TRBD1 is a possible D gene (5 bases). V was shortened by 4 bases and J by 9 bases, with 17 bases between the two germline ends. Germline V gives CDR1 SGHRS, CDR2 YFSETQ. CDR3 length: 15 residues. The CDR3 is CASSPGLGEGSPLHF. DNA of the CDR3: TGCGCCAGCAGCCCGGGACTGGGAGAGGGTTCACCCCTCCACTTT.

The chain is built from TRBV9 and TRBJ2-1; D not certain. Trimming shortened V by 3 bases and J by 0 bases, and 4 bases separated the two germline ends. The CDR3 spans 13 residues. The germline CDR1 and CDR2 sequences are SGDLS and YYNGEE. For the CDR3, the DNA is TGTGCCAGCAGCGGGGCCTCCTACAATGAGCAGTTCTTC. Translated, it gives CASSGASYNEQFF.

The CDR3 sequence: CASSLDRAKGNEQFF. The CDR3 DNA reads as TGCGCCAGCAGCTTGGACCGGGCCAAGGGGAATGAGCAGTTCTTC. The chain joins TRBV5-1 to TRBJ2-1; the D gene is possibly TRBD1 (5 bases). This CDR3 is built from 15 residues. Trimming left V 0 bases short and J 7 bases short, with 14 bases between. Germline CDR1 SGHRS, CDR2 YFSETQ.

The CDR3 DNA follows: TGTGCCAGCTCACAAACCAAGGGGGCTGGGGCCTACGAGCAGTACTTC. Translated: CASSQTKGAGAYEQYF. V gene TRBV18 combines with J gene TRBJ2-7, with TRBD1 matching 7 bases. This CDR3 region has 16 residues. In germline, CDR1 is KGHSH, CDR2 LQKENI. The ends lost 4 bases at V and 2 bases at J; junction bases unmatched: 11.

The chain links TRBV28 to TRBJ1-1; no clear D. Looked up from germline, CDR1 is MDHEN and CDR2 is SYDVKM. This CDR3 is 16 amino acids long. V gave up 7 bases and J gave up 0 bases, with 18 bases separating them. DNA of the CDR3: TGTGCCAGCATGGGTCAAGTTAGTAGTGTGAACACTGAAGCTTTCTTT. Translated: CASMGQVSSVNTEAFF.

The CDR3 nucleotides are TGTGCCAGCAACAGTGACCCACGGGAGGATACGCAGTATTTT. Protein sequence: CASNSDPREDTQYF. The genes are TRBV10-3 and TRBJ2-3; the D gene is possibly TRBD2 (6 bases). Trimming took off 10 bases at V and 6 bases at J, with 20 bases between the two ends. There are 14 residues in the CDR3. CDR1 and CDR2 from the germline V gene are ENHRY and SYGVKD.

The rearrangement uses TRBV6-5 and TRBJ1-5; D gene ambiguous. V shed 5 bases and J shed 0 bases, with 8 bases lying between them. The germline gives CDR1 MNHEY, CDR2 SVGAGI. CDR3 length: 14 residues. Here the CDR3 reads CASSESYSNQPQHF. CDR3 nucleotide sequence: TGTGCCAGCAGTGAAAGCTATAGCAATCAGCCCCAGCATTTT.

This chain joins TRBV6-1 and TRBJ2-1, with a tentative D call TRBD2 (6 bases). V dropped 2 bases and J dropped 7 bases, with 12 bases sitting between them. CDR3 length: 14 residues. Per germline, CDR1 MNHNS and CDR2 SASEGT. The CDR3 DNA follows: TGTGCCAGCAGTGAATGGGGGGACGAAAATGAGCAGTTCTTC. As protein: CASSEWGDENEQFF.

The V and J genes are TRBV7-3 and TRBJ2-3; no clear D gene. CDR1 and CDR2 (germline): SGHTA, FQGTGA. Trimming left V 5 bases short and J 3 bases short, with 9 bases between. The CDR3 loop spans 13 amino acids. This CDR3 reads CASSPKETDTQYF. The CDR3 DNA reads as TGTGCCAGCAGCCCAAAGGAAACAGATACGCAGTATTTT.

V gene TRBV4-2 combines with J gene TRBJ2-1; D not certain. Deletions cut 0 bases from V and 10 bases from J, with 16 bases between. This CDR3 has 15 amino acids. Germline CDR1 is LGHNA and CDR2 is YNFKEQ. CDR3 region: CASSQDNSRLREQFF. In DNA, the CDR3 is TGTGCCAGCAGCCAAGATAATTCCCGGCTGAGAGAGCAGTTCTTC.

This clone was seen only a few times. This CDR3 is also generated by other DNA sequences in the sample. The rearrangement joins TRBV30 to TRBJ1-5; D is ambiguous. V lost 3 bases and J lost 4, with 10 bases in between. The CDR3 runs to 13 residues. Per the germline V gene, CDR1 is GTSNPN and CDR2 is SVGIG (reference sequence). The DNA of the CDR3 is TGTGCCTGGAGCGATCTCCCAAATCAGCCCCAGCATTTT. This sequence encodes CAWSDLPNQPQHF.

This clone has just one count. CDR3 DNA: TGTGCCAGCAGCTCTGACATCTCTTGGGGCTATGGCTACACCTTC. Translating it yields CASSSDISWGYGYTF. The rearrangement joins TRBV5-8 to TRBJ1-2; D is uncertain. This CDR3 is built from 15 residues. The V gene lost 3 bases and the J gene lost 4 bases, with 16 bases spanning the gap. Germline V gene data show CDR1 as SGHTS and CDR2 as YDEGEE. Supplemented by reference TRBV5-8 and TRBJ1-2, the full variable domain reads EAGVTQSPTHLIKTRGQQATLRCSPISGHTSVYWYQQALGLGLQFLLWYDEGEERNRGNFPPRFSGRQFPNYSSELNVNALELEDSALYLCASSSDISWGYGYTFGSGTRLTVV.

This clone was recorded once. The CDR3, as DNA: TGTGCCAGCAGTTTCGGAAGGAGGGCCACCGGGGAGCTGTTTTTT. Encoded protein: CASSFGRRATGELFF. The chain combines TRBV28 with TRBJ2-2, with D maybe TRBD2 (6 bases). The germline V gene encodes CDR1 MDHEN and CDR2 SYDVKM. The CDR3 runs 15 residues. V was clipped by 3 bases and J by 4 bases, with 12 bases between them.

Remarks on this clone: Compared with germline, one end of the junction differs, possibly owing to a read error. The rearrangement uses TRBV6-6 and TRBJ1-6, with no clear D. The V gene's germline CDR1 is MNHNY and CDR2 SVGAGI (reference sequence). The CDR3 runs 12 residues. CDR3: CASNYGNSPLHF. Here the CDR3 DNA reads TGTGCCAGCAATTACGGGAATTCACCCCTCCACTTT.